Reported below is one T cell receptor (beta chain). Its antigen is as yet unknown. The data were taken from a study of T cell responses to AZD1222 COVID-19 vaccine. Overall study findings and caveats: All repertoire sampling was performed exclusively after the peak T cell response. Donors in the cohort were predominantly white British and more often female, and clonal diversity was possibly underestimated. Only a handful of people who got AZD1222 tested seropositive at baseline.

Measured with immunoSEQ multiplex PCR; TCRdb has only the in-frame clones, and not every one. The table includes about 96,000 clones, around 89% detected once. The sequence derives from an adult in good health. Specimen: peripheral blood, collected on day 0 of AZD1222 vaccination.

The CDR3, as DNA: TGTGCCAGCAGCAAAGACCAGTCCTATGGCTACACCTTC. Protein sequence: CASSKDQSYGYTF. The J gene is TRBJ1-2, the V gene TRBV21-1; the D call of TRBD1 is as the table states it, not checked on the DNA. TRBV21-1 is a recognized pseudogene. The CDR3 has 13 residues.